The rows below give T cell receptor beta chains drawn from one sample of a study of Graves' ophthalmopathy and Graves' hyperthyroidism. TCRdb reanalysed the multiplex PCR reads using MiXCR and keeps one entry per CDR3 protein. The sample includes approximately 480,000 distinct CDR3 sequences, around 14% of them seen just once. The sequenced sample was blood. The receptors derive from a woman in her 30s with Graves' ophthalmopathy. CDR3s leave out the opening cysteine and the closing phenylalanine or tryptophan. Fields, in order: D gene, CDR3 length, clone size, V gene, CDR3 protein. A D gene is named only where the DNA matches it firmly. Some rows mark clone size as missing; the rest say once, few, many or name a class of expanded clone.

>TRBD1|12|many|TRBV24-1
ATTPDRGNSPLH
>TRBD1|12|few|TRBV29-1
SALGGPTHFEQY
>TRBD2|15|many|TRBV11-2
ASSLSAGGLSSYEQY
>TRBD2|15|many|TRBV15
ATRGGSAGLAEETQY
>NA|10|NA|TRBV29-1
SVPDTDYGYT
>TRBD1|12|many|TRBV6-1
ASYGQGVNTEAF
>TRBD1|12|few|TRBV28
ASRSGQGASEQY
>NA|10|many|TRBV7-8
ASGGYNQPQH
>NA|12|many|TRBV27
ASSFGKTSLVAF
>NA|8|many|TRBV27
ASWGSEAF
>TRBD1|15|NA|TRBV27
ASSSSSDRGLYSPLH
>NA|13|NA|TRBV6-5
ASSYSFSMNTEAF
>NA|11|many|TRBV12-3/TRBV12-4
ASTYGPVGIKY
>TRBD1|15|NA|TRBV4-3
ASSQDRDSSVGWTQY
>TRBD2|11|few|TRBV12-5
ASATSGAETQY
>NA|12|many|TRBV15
ATSRGLEGYEQY
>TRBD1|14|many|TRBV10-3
AISPGTGRGANVLT
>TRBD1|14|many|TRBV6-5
ASSWDPGQPETEAF
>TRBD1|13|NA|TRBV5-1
ASSLGTGLQETQY
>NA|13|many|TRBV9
ASSPHLDPQYEQY
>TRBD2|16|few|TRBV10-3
AISDFSLGLVSGETQY
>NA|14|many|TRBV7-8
ASSLVGGQTFYGYT
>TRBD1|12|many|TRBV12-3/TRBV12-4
ASRSQGRDYGYT
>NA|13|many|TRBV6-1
ASSEQGYRNQPQH